These 6 T cell receptor beta chains originate from one sample sequenced in a study of radiation and T cells in renal cell carcinoma (TCRdb year 2020). Explained via the paper, the time point label denotes: baseline pretreatment blood. What this sample's treatment or condition label stands for: 15 Gy SBRT to primary tumor, nephrectomy 4 weeks later. Library preparation was by the immunoSEQ multiplex PCR assay. In its TCRdb copy, this immuneACCESS table keeps in-frame sequences only and misses some clones. Where compared with another copy, unresolved V genes explain less than half of these, and the others have no known cause. Across this sample there are 110,000 to 150,000 clones, with approximately 82% seen only once. In total, the top ten clones hold 20% to 25% of the sample. Sample: blood, taken from a patient whose treatment included radiotherapy and nephrectomy. These receptors all come from a woman aged 45 to 65 with renal cell carcinoma.

V gene TRBV5-6 combines with J gene TRBJ1-1; D call uncertain. The V gene's germline CDR1 is SGHDT and CDR2 YYEEEE. CDR3 length: 16 residues. The V and J ends lost 1 base and 0 bases respectively, with 13 bases between them. CDR3 in DNA: TGTGCCAGCAGCTTGCGACTTCTAAAAGTGAACACTGAAGCTTTCTTT. Translating gives CASSLRLLKVNTEAFF.

The chain links TRBV10-1 to TRBJ2-2; D may be TRBD2 (6 bases). Germline CDR1 and CDR2: WNHNN and SYGVQD (reference sequence). Trimming left V 4 bases short and J 7 bases short, with 16 bases between. The CDR3 has 15 residues. CDR3 region: CASSASRLGFGELFF. In DNA, the CDR3 is TGCGCCAGCAGTGCTTCAAGACTAGGGTTCGGGGAGCTGTTTTTT.

The chain is built from TRBV9 and TRBJ1-3; perhaps TRBD1 as D (5 bases). There are 16 residues in the CDR3. The germline V and J ends were trimmed by 2 bases and 2 bases, with 14 bases remaining between them. Germline CDR1 reads SGDLS; CDR2 reads YYNGEE. CDR3 in DNA: TGTGCCAGCAGCGTGGGGGTGGTGGAAGCTGGAAACACCATATATTTT. Residues: CASSVGVVEAGNTIYF.

This rearrangement joins TRBV11-3 to TRBJ1-1, with D hard to call. The CDR3 loop spans 14 amino acids. CDR1 SGHNT and CDR2 YENEEA come from the germline V gene. The ends were cut back, 5 bases at V and 1 base at J, with 11 bases in the middle. In DNA form, the CDR3 reads TGTGCCAGCAGCCCGGGTAAGGGGAACACTGAAGCTTTCTTT. This translates into CASSPGKGNTEAFF.

This chain uses TRBV5-5 with TRBJ1-2; D is unresolved. CDR3 length: 12 amino acids. V lost 0 bases and J lost 6, with 6 bases in between. CDR1 SGHKS and CDR2 YYEKEE come from the germline V gene (reference sequence). CDR3 nucleotide sequence: TGTGCCAGCAGCTTGGTTGGAGATGGCTACACCTTC. This codes for CASSLVGDGYTF.

The chain uses TRBV10-3 and TRBJ2-2; 9 positions agree with TRBD1. V dropped 6 bases and J dropped 5; count of bases not matched to a gene: 7. This CDR3 is 15 amino acids long. The germline V gene has CDR1 ENHRY and CDR2 SYGVKD. The CDR3 reads CAISPGQGGTGELFF. For the CDR3, the DNA is TGTGCCATCAGCCCGGGACAGGGTGGTACCGGGGAGCTGTTTTTT.